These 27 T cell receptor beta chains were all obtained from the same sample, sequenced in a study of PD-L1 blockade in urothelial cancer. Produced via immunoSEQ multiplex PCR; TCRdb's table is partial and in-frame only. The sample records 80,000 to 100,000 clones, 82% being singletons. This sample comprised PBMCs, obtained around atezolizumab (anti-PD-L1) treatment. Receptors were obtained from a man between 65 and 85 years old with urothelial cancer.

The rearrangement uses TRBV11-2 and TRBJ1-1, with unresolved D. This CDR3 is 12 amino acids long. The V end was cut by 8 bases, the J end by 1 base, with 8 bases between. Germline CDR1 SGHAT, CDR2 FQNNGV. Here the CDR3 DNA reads TGTGCCAGCGGGGAGGAGAACACTGAAGCTTTCTTT. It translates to CASGEENTEAFF.

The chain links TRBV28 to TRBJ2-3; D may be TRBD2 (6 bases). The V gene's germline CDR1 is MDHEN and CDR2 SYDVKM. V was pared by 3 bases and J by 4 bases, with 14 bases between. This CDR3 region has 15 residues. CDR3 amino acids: CASSFRGYPADTQYF. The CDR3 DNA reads TGTGCCAGCAGTTTTCGGGGGTATCCTGCAGATACGCAGTATTTT.

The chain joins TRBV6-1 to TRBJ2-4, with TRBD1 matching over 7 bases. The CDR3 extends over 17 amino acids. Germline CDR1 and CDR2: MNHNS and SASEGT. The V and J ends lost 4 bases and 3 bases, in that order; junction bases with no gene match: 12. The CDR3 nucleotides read TGTGCCAGCAGTGGGAACAGGGGAAATTGGGTCAAAAACATTCAGTACTTC. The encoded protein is CASSGNRGNWVKNIQYF.

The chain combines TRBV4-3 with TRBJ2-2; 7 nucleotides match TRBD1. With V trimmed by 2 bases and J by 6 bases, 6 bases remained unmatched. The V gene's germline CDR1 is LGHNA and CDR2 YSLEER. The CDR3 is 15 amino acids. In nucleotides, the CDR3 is TGCGCCAGCAGCCAACTCGGCGGACAGGCCGGGGAGCTGTTTTTT. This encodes CASSQLGGQAGELFF.

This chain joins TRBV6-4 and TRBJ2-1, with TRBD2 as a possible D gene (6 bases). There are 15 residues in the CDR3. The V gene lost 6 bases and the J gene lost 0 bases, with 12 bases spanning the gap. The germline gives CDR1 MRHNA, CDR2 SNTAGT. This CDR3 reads CASRRDSNSYNEQFF. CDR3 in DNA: TGTGCCAGCAGGAGGGACTCGAACTCCTACAATGAGCAGTTCTTC.

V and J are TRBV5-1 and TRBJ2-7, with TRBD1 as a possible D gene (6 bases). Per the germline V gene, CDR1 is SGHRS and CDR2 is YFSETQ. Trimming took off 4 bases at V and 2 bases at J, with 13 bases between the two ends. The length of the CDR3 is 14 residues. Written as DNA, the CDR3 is TGCGCCAGCAGCCGAACCACAGGGACCTACGAGCAGTACTTC. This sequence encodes CASSRTTGTYEQYF.

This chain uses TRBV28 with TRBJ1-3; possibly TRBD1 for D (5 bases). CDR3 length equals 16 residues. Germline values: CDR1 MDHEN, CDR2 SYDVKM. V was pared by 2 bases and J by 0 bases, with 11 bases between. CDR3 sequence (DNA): TGTGCCAGCAGTTTAGGAGGGGAAAACTCTGGAAACACCATATATTTT. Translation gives CASSLGGENSGNTIYF.

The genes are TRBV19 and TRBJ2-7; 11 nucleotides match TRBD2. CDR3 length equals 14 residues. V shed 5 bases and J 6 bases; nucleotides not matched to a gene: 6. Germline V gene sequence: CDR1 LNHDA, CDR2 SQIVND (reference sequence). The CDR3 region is CASSLAGGQGEQYF. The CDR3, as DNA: TGTGCCAGTAGTCTAGCGGGGGGTCAAGGCGAGCAGTACTTC.

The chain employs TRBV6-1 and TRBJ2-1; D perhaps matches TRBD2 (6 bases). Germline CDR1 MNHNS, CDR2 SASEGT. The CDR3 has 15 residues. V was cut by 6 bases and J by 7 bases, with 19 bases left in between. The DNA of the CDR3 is TGTGCCAGCAGGGGGGTTATAGGAGGGCCTAATGAGCAGTTCTTC. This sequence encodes CASRGVIGGPNEQFF.

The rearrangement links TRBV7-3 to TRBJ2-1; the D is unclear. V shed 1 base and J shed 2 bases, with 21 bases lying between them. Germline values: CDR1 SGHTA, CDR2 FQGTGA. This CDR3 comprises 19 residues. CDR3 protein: CASSLIPQVALFTYNEQFF. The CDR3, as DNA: TGTGCCAGCAGCTTAATCCCGCAGGTTGCCCTTTTCACCTACAATGAGCAGTTCTTC.

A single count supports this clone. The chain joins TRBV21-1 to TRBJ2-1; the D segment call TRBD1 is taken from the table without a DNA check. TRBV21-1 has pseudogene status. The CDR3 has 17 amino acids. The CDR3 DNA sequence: TGTGCCAGCAGCAAAGGAGACAGGGTTCAGTCCTACAATGAGCAGTTCTTC. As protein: CASSKGDRVQSYNEQFF.

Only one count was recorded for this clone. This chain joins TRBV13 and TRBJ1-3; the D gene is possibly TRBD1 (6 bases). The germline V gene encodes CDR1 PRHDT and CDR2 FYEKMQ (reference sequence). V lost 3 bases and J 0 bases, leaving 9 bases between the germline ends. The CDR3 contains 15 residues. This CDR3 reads CASSLGHLSGNTIYF. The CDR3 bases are TGTGCCAGCAGCTTGGGACATCTCTCTGGAAACACCATATATTTT. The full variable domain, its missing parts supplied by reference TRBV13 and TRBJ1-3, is AAGVIQSPRHLIKEKRETATLKCYPIPRHDTVYWYQQGPGQDPQFLISFYEKMQSDKGSIPDRFSAQQFSDYHSELNMSSLELGDSALYFCASSLGHLSGNTIYFGEGSWLTVV.

CDR3 sequence (DNA): TGTGCCAGCAGTTCTGGAGGTAATTCACCCCTCCACTTT. Its translation: CASSSGGNSPLHF. V and J are TRBV28 and TRBJ1-6; no definite D call. The CDR3 loop spans 13 amino acids. CDR1 MDHEN and CDR2 SYDVKM come from the germline V gene. Trimming pared 4 bases from V and 6 bases from J, leaving 7 bases between.

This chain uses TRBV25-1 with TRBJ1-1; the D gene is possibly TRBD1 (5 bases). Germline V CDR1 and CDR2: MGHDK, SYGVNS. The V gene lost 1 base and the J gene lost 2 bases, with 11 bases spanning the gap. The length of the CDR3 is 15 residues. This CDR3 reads CASSEFDSSNTEAFF. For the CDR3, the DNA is TGTGCCAGCAGTGAATTCGACAGCTCAAACACTGAAGCTTTCTTT.

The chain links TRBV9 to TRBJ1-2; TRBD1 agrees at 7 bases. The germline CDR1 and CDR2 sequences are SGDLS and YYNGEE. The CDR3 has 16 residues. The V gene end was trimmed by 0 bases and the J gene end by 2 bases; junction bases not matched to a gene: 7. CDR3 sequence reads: CASSVGALGQNYGYTF. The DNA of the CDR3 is TGTGCCAGCAGCGTAGGTGCGTTGGGACAGAACTATGGCTACACCTTC.

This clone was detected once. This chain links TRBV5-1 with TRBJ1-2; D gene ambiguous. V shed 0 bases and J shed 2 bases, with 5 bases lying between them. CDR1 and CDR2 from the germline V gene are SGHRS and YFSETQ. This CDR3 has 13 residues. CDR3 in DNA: TGCGCCAGCAGCTTGGCAGTGAACTATGGCTACACCTTC. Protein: CASSLAVNYGYTF. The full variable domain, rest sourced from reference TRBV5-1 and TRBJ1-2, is KAGVTQTPRYLIKTRGQQVTLSCSPISGHRSVSWYQQTPGQGLQFLFEYFSETQRNKGNFPGRFSGRQFSNSRSEMNVSTLELGDSALYLCASSLAVNYGYTFGSGTRLTVV.

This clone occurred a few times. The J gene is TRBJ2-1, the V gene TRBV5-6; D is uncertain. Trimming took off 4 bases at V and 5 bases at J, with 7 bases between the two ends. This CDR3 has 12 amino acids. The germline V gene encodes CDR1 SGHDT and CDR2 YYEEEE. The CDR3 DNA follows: TGTGCCAGCAGCCCTCAGAACAATGAGCAGTTCTTC. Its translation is CASSPQNNEQFF.

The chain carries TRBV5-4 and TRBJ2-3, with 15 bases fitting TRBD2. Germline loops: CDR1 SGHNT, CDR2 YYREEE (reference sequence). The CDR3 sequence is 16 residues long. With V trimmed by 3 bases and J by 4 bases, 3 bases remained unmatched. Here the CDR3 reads CASSSGLAGGSDTQYF. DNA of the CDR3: TGTGCCAGCAGCTCCGGACTAGCGGGGGGGTCAGATACGCAGTATTTT.

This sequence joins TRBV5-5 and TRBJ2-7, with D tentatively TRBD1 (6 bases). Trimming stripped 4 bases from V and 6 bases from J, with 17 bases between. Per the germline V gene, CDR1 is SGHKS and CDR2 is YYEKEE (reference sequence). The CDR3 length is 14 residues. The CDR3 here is CASSLQTGSSEQYF. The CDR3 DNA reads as TGTGCCAGCAGCCTTCAGACAGGCTCAAGCGAGCAGTACTTC.

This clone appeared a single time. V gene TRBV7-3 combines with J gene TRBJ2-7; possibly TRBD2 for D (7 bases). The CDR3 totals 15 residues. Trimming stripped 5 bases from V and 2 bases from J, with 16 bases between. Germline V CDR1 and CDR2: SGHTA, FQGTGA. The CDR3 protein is CASSPMGGATYEQYF. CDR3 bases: TGTGCCAGCAGCCCCATGGGGGGGGCAACCTACGAGCAGTACTTC.

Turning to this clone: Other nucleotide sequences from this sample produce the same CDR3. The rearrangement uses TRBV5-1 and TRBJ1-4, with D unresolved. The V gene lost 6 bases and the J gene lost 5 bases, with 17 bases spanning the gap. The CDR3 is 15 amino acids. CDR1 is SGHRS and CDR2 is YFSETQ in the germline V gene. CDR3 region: CASTRDSGVNEKLFF. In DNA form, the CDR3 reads TGCGCCAGCACGCGGGATAGTGGCGTAAATGAAAAACTGTTTTTT.

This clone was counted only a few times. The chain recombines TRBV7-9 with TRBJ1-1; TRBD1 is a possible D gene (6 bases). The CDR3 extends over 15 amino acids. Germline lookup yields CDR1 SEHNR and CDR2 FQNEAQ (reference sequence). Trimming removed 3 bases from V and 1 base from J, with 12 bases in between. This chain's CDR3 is CASSLTGKANTEAFF. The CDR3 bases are TGTGCCAGCAGCTTGACAGGTAAAGCGAACACTGAAGCTTTCTTT.

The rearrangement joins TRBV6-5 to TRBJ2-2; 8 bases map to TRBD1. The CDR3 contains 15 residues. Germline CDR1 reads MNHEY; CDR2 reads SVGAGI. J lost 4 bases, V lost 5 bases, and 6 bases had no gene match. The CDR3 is CASSLRQGSTGELFF. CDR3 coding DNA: TGTGCCAGCAGTCTAAGACAGGGGAGCACCGGGGAGCTGTTTTTT.

The CDR3 reads CASSLEGPSREQFF. The CDR3 DNA follows: TGTGCCAGCAGCTTAGAGGGTCCTAGTAGAGAGCAGTTCTTC. The chain is built from TRBV11-3 and TRBJ2-1, with D unresolved. This CDR3 is built from 14 residues. The V gene lost 0 bases and the J gene lost 10 bases, with 13 bases spanning the gap. CDR1 is SGHNT, CDR2 YENEEA, per germline.

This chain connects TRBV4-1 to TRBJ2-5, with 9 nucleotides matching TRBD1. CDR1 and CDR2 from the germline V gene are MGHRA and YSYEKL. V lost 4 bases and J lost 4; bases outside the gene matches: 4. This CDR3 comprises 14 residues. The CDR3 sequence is CASSRTGGSETQYF. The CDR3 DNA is TGCGCCAGCAGCCGAACAGGGGGCTCAGAGACCCAGTACTTC.

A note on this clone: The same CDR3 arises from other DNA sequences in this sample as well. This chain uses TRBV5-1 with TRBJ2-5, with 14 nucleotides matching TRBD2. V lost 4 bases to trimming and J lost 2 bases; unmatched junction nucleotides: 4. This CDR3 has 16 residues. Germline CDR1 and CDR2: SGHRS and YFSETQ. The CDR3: CASSPGLAGGQETQYF. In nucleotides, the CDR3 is TGCGCCAGCAGCCCCGGACTAGCGGGGGGACAAGAGACCCAGTACTTC.

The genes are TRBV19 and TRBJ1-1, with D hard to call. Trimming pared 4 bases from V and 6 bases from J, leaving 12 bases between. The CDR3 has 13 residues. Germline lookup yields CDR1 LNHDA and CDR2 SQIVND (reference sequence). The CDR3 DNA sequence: TGTGCCAGTAGTAACCAAGGAGGGTCTGAAGCTTTCTTT. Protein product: CASSNQGGSEAFF.